This T cell receptor (beta chain) was sequenced in a study of blood T cell repertoires in COVID-19. Overall study: The United States, Italy and Spain supplied acute and convalescent COVID-19 samples. From T cells, B-cell-depleted T cells, or PBMCs came the material, which was cDNA or gDNA.

Germline CDR1 SGHTA, CDR2 FQGTGA. Trimming shortened V by 5 bases and J by 4 bases, and 10 bases separated the two germline ends. The CDR3 consists of 13 residues. In terms of age and location, participants ranged from roughly 18 to 90 years and lived in approximately 26 US areas. Participants' own reports of clinical history determined their cohort assignment. Sequencing was performed with immunoSEQ multiplex PCR; in TCRdb, only in-frame clones are kept and a portion is missing. The repertoire holds 310,000 or so clones, with 90% as singletons. This TCR was sampled from a woman aged 18-29 years with acute COVID-19. What was sequenced was PBMCs or T cells enriched from blood (not recorded which). J is TRBJ2-3 and V is TRBV7-3; tentatively, D is TRBD2 (5 bases). The CDR3 protein is CASSLAASDTQYF. The CDR3, as DNA: TGTGCCAGCAGCCTAGCCGCTTCAGATACGCAGTATTTT.